The T cell receptor (beta chain) described here comes from a study of CD8+ T cells in alopecia areata. From germline, CDR1 is MDHEN and CDR2 SYDVKM. The CDR3 totals 11 residues. V lost 7 bases to trimming and J lost 4 bases, with 8 bases between them. RNA extraction and reverse transcription yielded cDNA as sequencing template. Clones were read by immunoSEQ multiplex PCR, and TCRdb kept only the in-frame ones, dropping some. In the table there are roughly 190,000 clones, around three fifths of which are singletons. Treatment specified: oral pan-JAK inhibitor, 5-10 mg twice daily. Sorting of PBMCs yielded the CD4+ and CD8+ T cells. In regard to this clone: The same CDR3 also results from other DNA sequences found in this sample.

The TCR sequence derives from a human donor with alopecia areata. The rearrangement joins TRBV28 to TRBJ2-7; D gene unclear. The sequencing used CD4+ T cells sorted from blood, collected between weeks 47 and 50, from a patient treated with tofacitinib. Written as DNA, the CDR3 is TGTGCCAGCACAGGAAGATACGAGCAGTACTTC. Amino acids: CASTGRYEQYF.